This T cell receptor beta chain was retrieved from a study of blood T cell repertoires in COVID-19. At the level of the study: The United States, Italy and Spain were the sources of the acute and convalescent COVID-19 samples. T cells, B-cell-depleted T cells, or PBMCs provided the cDNA or gDNA that served as material.

Data came from immunoSEQ multiplex PCR; TCRdb stores just in-frame clones and leaves some out. Of approximately 330,000 clones detected, just under 90% appear once; the ten largest clones hold roughly a tenth. Germline trimming cut 1 base from V and 4 bases from J; bases unmatched to any gene: 1. The V gene's germline CDR1 is MDHEN and CDR2 SYDVKM. The CDR3 length is 15 residues. The genes are TRBV28 and TRBJ2-3; 11 positions agree with TRBD2. This sequence originates from a woman aged 30 to 39 who had recovered from COVID-19. Source material: PBMCs or T cells enriched from blood (not recorded which). The CDR3 loop is CASSLLAGGSDTQYF. CDR3 sequence (DNA): TGTGCCAGCAGTTTATTAGCGGGAGGGTCAGATACGCAGTATTTT.